The clone carrying this T cell receptor beta chain showed up many times. The antigen is unknown. Patients aged 18 to 65 had newly diagnosed hyperthyroidism of under 2 months' duration. This sample is part of a study of T cells in Graves' hyperthyroidism and ophthalmopathy. General study points: Ophthalmopathy was told apart from stable hyperthyroidism by a 13 V-J model.

Researchers amplified the TCR beta CDR3 regions from RNA transcripts. When the TCR CDR3 underwent first-round RT-PCR, the HTBI primer set was used. Using its own MiXCR run on the multiplex PCR reads, TCRdb lists one record per CDR3 protein. The sample has 300,000 to 400,000 distinct CDR3 sequences, around a fifth seen once. Material: blood. The TCR sequence derives from a woman between 45 and 60 years old with Graves' hyperthyroidism.

CDR3 sequence (DNA): TGTGCCAGCAGCTTGGCCAAACTGACCGGGACAGGGTATGGCTACACCTTC. Its translation is CASSLAKLTGTGYGYTF. The chain uses TRBV5-6 and TRBJ1-2, with 9 positions matching TRBD1. V dropped 0 bases and J dropped 5; count of bases not matched to a gene: 11. The CDR3 has 17 amino acids. CDR1 and CDR2 from the germline V gene are SGHDT and YYEEEE.